Below are 2 T cell receptor beta chains sequenced from a single sample in a study of identical twins. TCRdb re-called the 5' RACE reads with MiXCR, one entry per CDR3 protein. The profile shows under 900,000 distinct CDR3 sequences, 12% of them singletons. A further study also used this sample, focusing on yellow fever vaccine responses in identical twins.

Sequenced sample: PBMCs. The receptors derive from a young woman in good health.

V usage is TRBV12-3 or TRBV12-4 and J usage is TRBJ2-1, with D maybe TRBD1 (6 bases). The CDR3 is made up of 12 amino acids. V shed 7 bases and J shed 5 bases, with 9 bases lying between them. The CDR3 region is CASKGENNEQFF. The DNA of the CDR3 is TGTGCCAGCAAGGGGGAAAACAATGAGCAGTTCTTC.

This chain connects TRBV7-9 to TRBJ2-5; D perhaps matches TRBD2 (6 bases). The CDR3 runs 15 residues. CDR1 SEHNR and CDR2 FQNEAQ come from the germline V gene (reference sequence). The germline V and J ends were trimmed by 6 bases and 3 bases, with 17 bases remaining between them. The CDR3 DNA reads as TGTGCCAGCAGTTTTTTTAGCGGAAAAAAAGAGACCCAGTACTTC. Its protein is CASSFFSGKKETQYF.